These 21 T cell receptor beta chains came from one sample sequenced in a study of cytomegalovirus exposure and HLA in healthy donors. With 60 Vbeta and 13 Jbeta primers, the PCR was carried out. Sequencing used immunoSEQ multiplex PCR; TCRdb keeps in-frame clones, though not all of them. This repertoire includes under 40,000 clones. Material: PBMCs. These receptors were obtained from a woman aged 40-49 years in good health and CMV-seropositive.

The chain links TRBV11-3 to TRBJ1-1, with D possibly being TRBD1 (5 bases). Germline V gives CDR1 SGHNT, CDR2 YENEEA. Trimming took off 4 bases at V and 1 base at J, with 7 bases between the two ends. The CDR3 length is 13 residues. DNA for the CDR3: TGTGCCAGCAGCTGGACACCGAACACTGAAGCTTTCTTT. Amino acid sequence: CASSWTPNTEAFF.

This chain uses TRBV5-5 with TRBJ2-3, with a weak D call TRBD2 (5 bases). V was shortened by 2 bases and J by 4 bases, with 14 bases between the two germline ends. Germline loops: CDR1 SGHKS, CDR2 YYEKEE (reference sequence). CDR3 length: 15 residues. The CDR3 region is CASSLIAGKPDTQYF. Here the CDR3 DNA reads TGTGCCAGCAGCTTAATCGCCGGGAAGCCAGATACGCAGTATTTT.

V gene TRBV7-8 combines with J gene TRBJ1-1; D is perhaps TRBD1 (5 bases). Germline V CDR1 and CDR2: SGHVS, FQNEAQ. Trimming stripped 6 bases from V and 7 bases from J, with 18 bases between. The CDR3 totals 14 residues. The CDR3 DNA reads as TGTGCCAGCAGTCAAATCCAGGGTGTCGGTGAAGCTTTCTTT. Translation gives CASSQIQGVGEAFF.

V is TRBV29-1 and J is TRBJ1-2, with 11 bases identical to TRBD1. Trimming cost V 7 bases and J 7 bases; bases outside gene matches: 8. CDR3 length: 13 residues. Germline-derived CDR1 and CDR2 are SQVTM and ANQGSEA. The CDR3: CSAFGTGGFGYTF. CDR3 in DNA: TGCAGCGCATTCGGGACAGGGGGTTTTGGCTACACCTTC.

The chain recombines TRBV29-1 with TRBJ2-5; 9 bases are shared with TRBD1. The CDR3 sequence is 14 residues long. J was trimmed by 4 bases and V by 4 bases; bases with no gene match: 7. Germline V CDR1 and CDR2: SQVTM, ANQGSEA. CDR3 sequence reads: CSVVDRGMGETQYF. The CDR3 nucleotides are TGCAGCGTTGTCGACAGGGGGATGGGAGAGACCCAGTACTTC.

The genes are TRBV6-1 and TRBJ1-2; the match to TRBD1 covers 7 bases. The junction had 8 bases not matched to a gene; V was cut back by 0 bases and J by 7 bases. CDR1 is MNHNS and CDR2 is SASEGT in the germline V gene. CDR3 length equals 15 residues. For the CDR3, the DNA is TGTGCCAGCAGTGAAGCCTTCAGGGGGATCTCTGGCTACACCTTC. It encodes CASSEAFRGISGYTF.

The genes are TRBV10-3 and TRBJ2-1; 8 bases match TRBD2. V trimming: 7 bases; J trimming: 3 bases; junction bases outside the gene matches: 5. The CDR3 totals 14 residues. Germline assignment: CDR1 ENHRY and CDR2 SYGVKD. CDR3 region: CAIKAGTSYNEQFF. DNA of the CDR3: TGTGCCATCAAAGCCGGGACTAGCTACAATGAGCAGTTCTTC.

V gene TRBV6-6 combines with J gene TRBJ1-1; D may be TRBD1 (5 bases). The V end lost 10 bases, the J end lost 4 bases, and 13 bases lay between the germline ends. The V gene's germline CDR1 is MNHNY and CDR2 SVGAGI (reference sequence). The CDR3 covers 12 residues. CDR3 protein: CATQGGFTEAFF. The DNA of the CDR3 is TGTGCCACGCAGGGTGGATTCACTGAAGCTTTCTTT.

CDR3 sequence reads: CASSLQIVVAGSPLHF. The CDR3 bases are TGTGCCAGCAGCTTACAAATCGTAGTGGCGGGTTCACCCCTCCACTTT. The chain has TRBV7-2 and TRBJ1-6; D uncertain. Germline CDR1 SGHTA, CDR2 FQGNSA. The ends were cut back, 2 bases at V and 9 bases at J, with 17 bases in the middle. The CDR3 is 16 amino acids.

The chain uses TRBV28 and TRBJ2-6; 9 bases line up with TRBD1. Unmatched junction bases numbered 5, after V lost 5 bases and J lost 0 bases. This CDR3 region has 17 residues. CDR1 is MDHEN and CDR2 is SYDVKM in the germline V gene. For the CDR3, the DNA is TGTGCCAGCAGTGCGATGACAGGGGGCTCTGGGGCCAACGTCCTGACTTTC. It codes for CASSAMTGGSGANVLTF.

The chain carries TRBV6-1 and TRBJ1-5, with TRBD1 as a possible D gene (6 bases). Germline V gene sequence: CDR1 MNHNS, CDR2 SASEGT. This CDR3 spans 15 amino acids. Between the trimmed V and J ends, which lost 6 bases and 2 bases, there was a span of 14 bases. This CDR3 is CASRRDIGGNQPQHF. CDR3 in DNA: TGTGCCAGCAGGAGGGACATAGGTGGCAATCAGCCCCAGCATTTT.

The chain carries TRBV5-1 and TRBJ2-1; D remains ambiguous. The ends were cut back, 4 bases at V and 4 bases at J, with 6 bases in the middle. The CDR3 length is 12 residues. Germline V CDR1 and CDR2: SGHRS, YFSETQ. The CDR3 sequence: CASSHSYNEQFF. The CDR3 nucleotides are TGCGCCAGCAGCCACTCGTACAATGAGCAGTTCTTC.

This rearrangement joins TRBV27 to TRBJ2-1, with 8 bases that match TRBD1. Unmatched junction bases numbered 8, after V lost 10 bases and J lost 3 bases. The CDR3 contains 14 residues. Germline assignment: CDR1 MNHEY and CDR2 SMNVEV (reference sequence). Here the CDR3 DNA reads TGTGCCACCATTGGACAGGGACTCTACAATGAGCAGTTCTTC. Translated: CATIGQGLYNEQFF.

This chain links TRBV25-1 with TRBJ2-2; tentatively, D is TRBD1 (5 bases). From germline, CDR1 is MGHDK and CDR2 SYGVNS. CDR3 size: 13 residues. V dropped 11 bases and J dropped 0 bases, with 10 bases sitting between them. CDR3: CAYQGANTGELFF. The CDR3 region has the DNA TGTGCCTATCAGGGCGCGAACACCGGGGAGCTGTTTTTT.

The chain joins TRBV7-2 to TRBJ2-6; no firm D call. The V end was cut by 2 bases, the J end by 5 bases, with 10 bases between. This CDR3 region has 15 residues. Germline V gene lookup returns CDR1 SGHTA and CDR2 FQGNSA. The CDR3 protein is CASSLTRVRANVLTF. As DNA, the CDR3 is TGTGCCAGCAGCTTAACCCGGGTTAGGGCCAACGTCCTGACTTTC.

The rearrangement joins TRBV6-5 to TRBJ2-1, with D possibly TRBD2 on 7 matching bases. V lost 7 bases, J lost 6 bases, and 13 bases lay in between. CDR3 length equals 13 residues. Germline V gene lookup returns CDR1 MNHEY and CDR2 SVGAGI. The CDR3 DNA follows: TGTGCCAGCATCGGACTAGGGGGCAATGAGCAGTTCTTC. Its translation: CASIGLGGNEQFF.

The chain couples TRBV27 to TRBJ2-7; maybe TRBD1 (8 bases). The CDR3 has 16 amino acids. CDR1 MNHEY and CDR2 SMNVEV come from the germline V gene (reference sequence). V was pared by 5 bases and J by 1 base, with 18 bases between. This CDR3 reads CASSLYGQGGSYEQYF. Here the CDR3 DNA reads TGTGCCAGCAGTCTCTACGGACAGGGAGGGTCCTACGAGCAGTACTTC.

The DNA for the CDR3 is TGTGCCAGTAGTAGCGGACTAGCGGGCATCGACGAGCAGTACTTC. Protein: CASSSGLAGIDEQYF. The gene calls are TRBV19 and TRBJ2-7, with TRBD2 matching over 11 bases. Germline CDR1 and CDR2: LNHDA and SQIVND (reference sequence). Germline trimming cut 4 bases from V and 5 bases from J; bases unmatched to any gene: 7. The CDR3 is 15 residues long.

The gene calls are TRBV5-1 and TRBJ1-2; tentatively, D is TRBD1 (5 bases). Per the germline V gene, CDR1 is SGHRS and CDR2 is YFSETQ. The CDR3 is 13 residues long. V shed 0 bases and J shed 6 bases, with 9 bases lying between them. The CDR3 sequence is CASSLEGYDGYTF. DNA of the CDR3: TGCGCCAGCAGCTTGGAGGGGTATGATGGCTACACCTTC.

The J gene is TRBJ1-1, the V gene TRBV29-1; D is unclear. The CDR3 spans 10 residues. CDR1 and CDR2 from the germline V gene are SQVTM and ANQGSEA. The CDR3 DNA reads TGCAGTACCTCGAGTCATGAAGCTTTCTTT. Translated: CSTSSHEAFF.

The chain has TRBV30 and TRBJ2-1; 11 nucleotides line up with TRBD1. The length of the CDR3 is 13 residues. J gave up 4 bases and V 8 bases, and 4 bases lay outside the gene matches. Germline CDR1 GTSNPN, CDR2 SVGIG (reference sequence). The DNA for the CDR3 is TGTGCCGGACAGGGGGCTTCATACAATGAGCAGTTCTTC. The encoded protein is CAGQGASYNEQFF.